This TCR beta chain originates from a study of CD8+ T cells in alopecia areata. The overall study: Oral tofacitinib (5 to 10 mg twice daily) was administered to treated patients.

This clone was seen repeatedly, ten times or more. Its antigen is unidentified. Germline V gene sequence: CDR1 MNHEY, CDR2 SVGAGI. This CDR3 is 16 amino acids long. J lost 3 bases, V lost 2 bases, and 7 bases had no gene match. General study findings and limits: Mice showed clearer TCR sharing than patients did, a gap that was possibly HLA-related.

Investigators isolated RNA and reverse transcribed it into cDNA to act as the sequencing template. Sequencing was performed with immunoSEQ multiplex PCR; in TCRdb, only in-frame clones are kept and a portion is missing. This table holds hundreds of thousands of clones, 65% to 70% found once. This chain uses TRBV6-5 with TRBJ1-5, with 7 bases matching TRBD1. This clonotype was obtained from a human donor with alopecia areata. Material: CD4+ T cells sorted from blood, obtained at week 0. CDR3 coding DNA: TGTGCCAGCAGTTACAGGGGGCTACACTCCAATCAGCCCCAGCATTTT. Amino acids: CASSYRGLHSNQPQHF.